A selection of T cell receptor beta chains follows, all from one sample in a study of Ad26.COV2.S vaccination and SARS-CoV-2 variants. Measured with immunoSEQ multiplex PCR; TCRdb has only the in-frame clones, and not every one. This sample has around 300,000 clones; about 90% occur once, and the top ten carry roughly 6%. The specimen was peripheral blood, collected in a trial of Ad26.COV2.S vaccine versus placebo. These receptor sequences come from a person between 18 and 59 years old who received the Ad26.COV2.S COVID-19 vaccine or a placebo. The CDR3 runs from the conserved cysteine through the conserved F or W. A D gene is named only where the DNA matches it firmly. Some rows mark clone size as missing; the rest say once, few, many or name a class of expanded clone.

abundance	v_gene	j_gene	d_gene	CDR3aa	CDR3nt
.	TRBV5-1	TRBJ2-5	.	CASSLSSLRKETQYF	TGCGCCAGCAGCTTATCCTCGTTAAGAAAAGAGACCCAGTACTTC
.	TRBV27	TRBJ1-5	.	CASSLYRGWNQPQHF	TGTGCCAGCAGTTTATATCGGGGTTGGAATCAGCCCCAGCATTTT
.	TRBV5-4	TRBJ2-5	TRBD2	CASSLAGGQETQYF	TGTGCCAGCAGCTTAGCGGGGGGGCAGGAGACCCAGTACTTC
.	TRBV27	TRBJ2-2	.	CASKLANTGELFF	TGTGCCAGTAAACTCGCGAACACCGGGGAGCTGTTTTTT
.	TRBV15	TRBJ1-2	.	CATSDGNYGYTF	TGTGCCACCAGCGACGGTAACTATGGCTACACCTTC
.	TRBV11-3	TRBJ1-1	.	CASSYGGTEAFF	TGTGCCAGCAGCTACGGGGGGACTGAAGCTTTCTTT
.	TRBV6-6	TRBJ1-1	.	CASWSFRNTEAFF	TGTGCCAGCTGGTCGTTTCGGAACACTGAAGCTTTCTTT
.	TRBV27	TRBJ1-5	.	CASSPFDRSNNQPQHF	TGTGCCAGCAGTCCATTTGACAGGAGCAACAATCAGCCCCAGCATTTT
.	TRBV5-1	TRBJ1-2	TRBD1	CASSLGDRAYGYTF	TGCGCCAGCAGTTTAGGGGACAGGGCTTATGGCTACACCTTC
.	TRBV6-2/TRBV6-3	TRBJ2-5	.	CASSYPPQTQYF	TGTGCCAGCAGTTACCCCCCACAGACCCAGTACTTC
.	TRBV27	TRBJ2-3	.	CASSSRQISTDTQYF	TGTGCCAGCAGTTCTAGACAGATTAGCACAGATACGCAGTATTTT
.	TRBV7-2	TRBJ1-3	.	CASSLVGRGNTIYF	TGTGCCAGCAGCTTAGTCGGCCGAGGGAACACCATATATTTT
.	TRBV6-5	TRBJ1-1	.	CASSYDMNTEAFF	TGTGCCAGCAGTTACGACATGAACACTGAAGCTTTCTTT
.	TRBV11-2	TRBJ1-1	.	CASSLGVRAGAFF	TGTGCCAGCAGCTTAGGGGTGCGGGCAGGAGCTTTCTTT
.	TRBV10-3	TRBJ2-5	TRBD2	CAISEAGEIETQYF	TGTGCCATCAGTGAAGCGGGAGAGATAGAGACCCAGTACTTC
.	TRBV25-1	TRBJ1-2	TRBD1	CASSPPGQDPGYYGYTF	TGTGCCAGCAGTCCCCCGGGACAGGACCCCGGATACTATGGCTACACCTTC
.	TRBV30	TRBJ1-4	TRBD1	CAWSTGGGEKLFF	TGTGCCTGGAGTACAGGGGGGGGAGAAAAACTGTTTTTT
.	TRBV5-1	TRBJ1-4	.	CASSAQGKYEKLFF	TGCGCCAGCAGCGCCCAGGGGAAATATGAAAAACTGTTTTTT
.	TRBV18	TRBJ2-7	.	CASSPYGTYEQYF	TGTGCCAGCTCACCCTACGGGACCTACGAGCAGTACTTC
.	TRBV29-1	TRBJ1-3	.	CSVLTGSGNTIYF	TGCAGCGTTCTTACAGGGTCTGGAAACACCATATATTTT
.	TRBV18	TRBJ1-1	.	CASSPRDGNTEAFF	TGTGCCAGCTCACCACGGGACGGGAACACTGAAGCTTTCTTT
.	TRBV25-1	TRBJ2-2	.	CASSDLPGELFF	TGTGCCAGCAGTGACCTGCCGGGGGAGCTGTTTTTT
.	TRBV7-2	TRBJ2-1	TRBD2	CASSLWTSGSYNEQFF	TGTGCCAGCAGCTTATGGACTAGCGGCTCCTACAATGAGCAGTTCTTC
.	TRBV19	TRBJ2-1	TRBD2	CASSTAGTSSYEQFF	TGTGCCAGTAGTACCGCCGGGACTAGTAGTTATGAGCAGTTCTTC
.	TRBV11-2	TRBJ2-5	TRBD2	CASSPTGTRVRAQYF	TGTGCCAGCAGTCCAACCGGGACTAGGGTCCGAGCCCAGTACTTC
once	TRBV7-2	TRBJ1-2	.	CASSLGGGGNYGYTF	TGTGCCAGCAGCTTGGGAGGGGGTGGTAACTATGGCTACACCTTC
.	TRBV9	TRBJ1-1	.	CASSVGFVTVNTEAFF	TGTGCCAGCAGCGTAGGTTTCGTGACAGTAAACACTGAAGCTTTCTTT
.	TRBV4-3	TRBJ2-7	.	CASSREVSGIYEQYF	TGCGCCAGCAGCCGGGAGGTCTCGGGTATATACGAGCAGTACTTC
.	TRBV6-5	TRBJ1-5	.	CASSYGGGPQHF	TGTGCCAGCAGTTACGGGGGTGGGCCCCAGCATTTT
.	TRBV15	TRBJ1-2	.	CATRTWPGEGYTF	TGTGCCACTAGGACATGGCCTGGGGAAGGCTACACCTTC
.	TRBV5-4	TRBJ2-5	TRBD2	CASSSGGAQETQYF	TGTGCCAGCAGCTCGGGGGGGGCCCAAGAGACCCAGTACTTC
.	TRBV30	TRBJ2-1	TRBD2	CAWSVRPSSGVYNEQFF	TGTGCCTGGAGTGTACGACCCTCTAGCGGAGTGTACAATGAGCAGTTCTTC
.	TRBV27	TRBJ2-1	TRBD2	CASSTFPLAGVYNEQFF	TGTGCCAGCAGTACATTCCCACTAGCGGGGGTCTACAATGAGCAGTTCTTC
once	TRBV5-1	TRBJ2-3	TRBD1	CASSLEAGGIDTQYF	TGCGCCAGCAGCTTGGAAGCAGGGGGCATAGATACGCAGTATTTT
.	TRBV6-2/TRBV6-3	TRBJ1-2	.	CASSYSGGYGYTF	TGTGCCAGCAGTTACTCGGGAGGATATGGCTACACCTTC
.	TRBV9	TRBJ2-7	.	CASSVRQIDYEQYF	TGTGCCAGCAGCGTGCGGCAGATAGACTACGAGCAGTACTTC
few	TRBV7-9	TRBJ1-6	.	CASASSRGISYNSPLHF	TGTGCCAGCGCATCGTCCAGGGGCATCTCCTATAATTCACCCCTCCACTTT
.	TRBV5-1	TRBJ2-4	.	CASSLLASKNIQYF	TGCGCCAGCAGCTTACTAGCTTCCAAAAACATTCAGTACTTC
.	TRBV5-1	TRBJ1-4	.	CASSLSGVDEKLFF	TGCGCCAGCAGCTTGTCAGGGGTAGATGAAAAACTGTTTTTT
.	TRBV7-3	TRBJ2-1	TRBD2	CASSLRAGRYNEQFF	TGTGCCAGCAGCTTAAGAGCGGGACGGTACAATGAGCAGTTCTTC
few	TRBV7-9	TRBJ1-2	.	CASSPDVPYGYTF	TGTGCCAGCAGCCCGGACGTTCCCTATGGCTACACCTTC
.	TRBV6-5	TRBJ1-6	.	CASSYRQGYNSPLHF	TGTGCCAGCAGTTATAGGCAGGGCTATAATTCACCCCTCCACTTT
.	TRBV6-2/TRBV6-3	TRBJ2-1	.	CASSQTGMGQFF	TGTGCCAGCAGCCAAACAGGGATGGGGCAGTTCTTC
once	TRBV7-8	TRBJ2-3	.	CASSFVLGRADTQYF	TGTGCCAGCAGTTTTGTATTGGGCAGGGCAGATACGCAGTATTTT
.	TRBV11-3	TRBJ2-4	.	CASSLEFQGAKNIQYF	TGTGCCAGCAGCTTAGAATTTCAGGGGGCCAAAAACATTCAGTACTTC
.	TRBV11-2	TRBJ1-1	.	CASSFRSSTPNSPTEAFF	TGTGCCAGCAGCTTTAGGAGTTCAACCCCCAACTCCCCCACTGAAGCTTTCTTT
few	TRBV6-2/TRBV6-3	TRBJ1-1	.	CASSYLEGENTEAFF	TGTGCCAGCAGTTACTTGGAAGGGGAGAACACTGAAGCTTTCTTT
.	TRBV10-2	TRBJ1-4	.	CASSPTPQYEKLFF	TGCGCCAGCAGTCCGACTCCTCAGTATGAAAAACTGTTTTTT
.	TRBV6-1	TRBJ2-7	.	CASSEWTLYYEQYF	TGTGCCAGCAGTGAATGGACTCTCTACTACGAGCAGTACTTC